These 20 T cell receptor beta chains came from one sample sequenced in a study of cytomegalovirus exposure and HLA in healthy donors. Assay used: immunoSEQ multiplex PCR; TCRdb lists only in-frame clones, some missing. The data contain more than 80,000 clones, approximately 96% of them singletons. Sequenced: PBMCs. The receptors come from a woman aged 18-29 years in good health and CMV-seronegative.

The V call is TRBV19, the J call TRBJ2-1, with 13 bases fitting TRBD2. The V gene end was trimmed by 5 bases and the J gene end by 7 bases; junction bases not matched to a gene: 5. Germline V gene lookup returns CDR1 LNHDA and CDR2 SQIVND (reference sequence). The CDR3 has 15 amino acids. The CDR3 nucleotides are TGTGCCAGTAGTGCGAAGACTAGCGGGAGGAATGAGCAGTTCTTC. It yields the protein CASSAKTSGRNEQFF.

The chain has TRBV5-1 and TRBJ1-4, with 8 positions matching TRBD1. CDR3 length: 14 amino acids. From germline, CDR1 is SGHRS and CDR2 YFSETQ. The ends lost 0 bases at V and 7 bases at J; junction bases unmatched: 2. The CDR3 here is CASSLAGGGEKLFF. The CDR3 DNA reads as TGCGCCAGCAGCTTGGCAGGGGGCGGTGAAAAACTGTTTTTT.

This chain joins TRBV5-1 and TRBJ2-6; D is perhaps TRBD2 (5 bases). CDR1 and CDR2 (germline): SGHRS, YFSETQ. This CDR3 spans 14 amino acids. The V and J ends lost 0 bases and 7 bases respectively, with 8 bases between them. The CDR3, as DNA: TGCGCCAGCAGCTTGGCCCCGGGAGCCAACGTCCTGACTTTC. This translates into CASSLAPGANVLTF.

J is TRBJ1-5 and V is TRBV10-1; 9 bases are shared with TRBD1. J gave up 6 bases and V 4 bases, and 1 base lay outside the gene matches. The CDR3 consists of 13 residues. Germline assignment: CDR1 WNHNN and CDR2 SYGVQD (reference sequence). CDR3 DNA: TGCGCCAGCAGTGGACAGGGGGGTCAGCCCCAGCATTTT. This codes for CASSGQGGQPQHF.

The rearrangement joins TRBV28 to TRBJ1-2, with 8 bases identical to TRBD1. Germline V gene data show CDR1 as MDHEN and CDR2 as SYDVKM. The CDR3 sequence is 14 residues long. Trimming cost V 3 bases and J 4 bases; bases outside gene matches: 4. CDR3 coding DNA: TGTGCCAGCAGTTTGGACAGGGAGGTCTATGGCTACACCTTC. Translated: CASSLDREVYGYTF.

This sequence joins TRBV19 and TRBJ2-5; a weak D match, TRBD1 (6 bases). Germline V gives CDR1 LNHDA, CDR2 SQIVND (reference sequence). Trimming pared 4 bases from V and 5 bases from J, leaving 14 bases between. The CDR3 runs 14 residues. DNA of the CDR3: TGTGCCAGTAGTAGGGCAGGGGCCCTGGAGACCCAGTACTTC. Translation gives CASSRAGALETQYF.

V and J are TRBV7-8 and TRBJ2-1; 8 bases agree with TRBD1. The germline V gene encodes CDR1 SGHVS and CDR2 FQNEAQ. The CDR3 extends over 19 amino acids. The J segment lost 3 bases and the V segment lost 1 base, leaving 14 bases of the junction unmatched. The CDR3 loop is CASSLEGRVTGARYNEQFF. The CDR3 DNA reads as TGTGCCAGCAGCTTAGAGGGCAGGGTGACAGGGGCGCGCTACAATGAGCAGTTCTTC.

CDR3 DNA sequence: TGTGCCAGCAGTGCGATCGACAGTTTTGAAGCTTTCTTT. Translated, it gives CASSAIDSFEAFF. The J gene is TRBJ1-1, the V gene TRBV6-5; maybe TRBD1 (5 bases). V was cut by 5 bases and J by 7 bases, with 14 bases left in between. CDR1 and CDR2 (germline): MNHEY, SVGAGI. This CDR3 region has 13 residues.

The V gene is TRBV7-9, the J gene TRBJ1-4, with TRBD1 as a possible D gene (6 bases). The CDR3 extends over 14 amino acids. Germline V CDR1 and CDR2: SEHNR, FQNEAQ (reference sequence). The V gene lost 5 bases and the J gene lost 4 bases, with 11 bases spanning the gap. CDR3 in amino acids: CASSRGQSNEKLFF. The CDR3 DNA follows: TGTGCCAGCAGCCGCGGACAGAGTAATGAAAAACTGTTTTTT. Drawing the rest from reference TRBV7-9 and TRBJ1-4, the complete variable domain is DTGVSQNPRHKITKRGQNVTFRCDPISEHNRLYWYRQTLGQGPEFLTYFQNEAQLEKSRLLSDRFSAERPKGSFSTLEIQRTEQGDSAMYLCASSRGQSNEKLFFGSGTQLSVL.

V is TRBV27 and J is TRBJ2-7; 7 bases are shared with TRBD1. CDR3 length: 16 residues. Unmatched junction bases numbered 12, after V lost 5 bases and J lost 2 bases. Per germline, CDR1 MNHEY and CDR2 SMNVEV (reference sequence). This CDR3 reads CASSPRPQGPPYEQYF. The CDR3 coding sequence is TGTGCCAGCAGTCCCCGGCCACAGGGGCCCCCCTACGAGCAGTACTTC.

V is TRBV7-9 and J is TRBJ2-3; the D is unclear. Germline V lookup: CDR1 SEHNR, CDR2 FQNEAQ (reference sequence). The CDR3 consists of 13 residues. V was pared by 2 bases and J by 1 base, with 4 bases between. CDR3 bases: TGTGCCAGCAGCTTACAGGGCACAGATACGCAGTATTTT. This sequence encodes CASSLQGTDTQYF.

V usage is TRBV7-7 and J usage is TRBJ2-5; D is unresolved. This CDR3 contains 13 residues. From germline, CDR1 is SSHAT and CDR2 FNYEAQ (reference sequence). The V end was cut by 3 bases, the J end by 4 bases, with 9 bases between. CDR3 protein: CASSFSAGETQYF. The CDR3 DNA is TGTGCCAGCAGCTTTTCTGCAGGAGAGACCCAGTACTTC.

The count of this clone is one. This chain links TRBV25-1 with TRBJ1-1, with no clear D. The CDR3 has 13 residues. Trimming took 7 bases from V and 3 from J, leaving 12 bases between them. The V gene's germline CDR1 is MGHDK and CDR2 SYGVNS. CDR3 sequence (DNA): TGTGCCAGCAACGATTACCGCGACACTGAAGCTTTCTTT. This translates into CASNDYRDTEAFF.

The chain's CDR3 is CASSTYGSSYEQYF. The CDR3 DNA reads as TGTGCCAGCAGTACTTACGGGAGTTCATACGAGCAGTACTTC. The J gene is TRBJ2-7, the V gene TRBV6-1; TRBD2 might be the D (6 bases). CDR3 length: 14 residues. Looked up from germline, CDR1 is MNHNS and CDR2 is SASEGT. With 5 bases removed from V and 4 bases from J, the gap between germline ends came to 15 bases.

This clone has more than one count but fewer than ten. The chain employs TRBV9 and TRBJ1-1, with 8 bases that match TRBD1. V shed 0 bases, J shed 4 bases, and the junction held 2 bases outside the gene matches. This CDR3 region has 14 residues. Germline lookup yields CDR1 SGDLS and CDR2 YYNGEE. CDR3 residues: CASSVGTGPTEAFF. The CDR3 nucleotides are TGTGCCAGCAGCGTAGGGACAGGGCCCACTGAAGCTTTCTTT.

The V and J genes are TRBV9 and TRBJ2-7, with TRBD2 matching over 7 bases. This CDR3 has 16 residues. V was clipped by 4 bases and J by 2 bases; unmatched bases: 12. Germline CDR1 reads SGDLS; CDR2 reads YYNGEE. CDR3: CASSLRQTSIAYEQYF. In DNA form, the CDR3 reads TGTGCCAGCAGCTTGCGACAGACTAGCATAGCCTACGAGCAGTACTTC. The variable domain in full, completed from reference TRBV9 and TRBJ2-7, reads DSGVTQTPKHLITATGQRVTLRCSPRSGDLSVYWYQQSLDQGLQFLIQYYNGEERAKGNILERFSAQQFPDLHSELNLSSLELGDSALYFCASSLRQTSIAYEQYFGPGTRLTVT.

CDR3 amino acids: CASRPGPQTMMDTEAFF. As DNA, the CDR3 is TGCGCCAGCAGGCCAGGGCCCCAAACAATGATGGACACTGAAGCTTTCTTT. This chain links TRBV4-1 with TRBJ1-1, with D perhaps TRBD1 (5 bases). The germline gives CDR1 MGHRA, CDR2 YSYEKL. The CDR3 sequence is 17 residues long. Between the trimmed V and J ends, which lost 6 bases and 3 bases, there was a span of 23 bases.

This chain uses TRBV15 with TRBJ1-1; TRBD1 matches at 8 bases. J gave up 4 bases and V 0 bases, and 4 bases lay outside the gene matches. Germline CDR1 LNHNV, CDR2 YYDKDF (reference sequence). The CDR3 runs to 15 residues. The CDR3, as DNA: TGTGCCACCAGCAGAGACAGGGGGCAGGTCACTGAAGCTTTCTTT. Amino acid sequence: CATSRDRGQVTEAFF.

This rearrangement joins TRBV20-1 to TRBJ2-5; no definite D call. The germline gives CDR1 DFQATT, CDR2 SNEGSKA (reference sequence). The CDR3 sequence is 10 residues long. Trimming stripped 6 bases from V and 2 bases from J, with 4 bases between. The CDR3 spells CSAAQETQYF. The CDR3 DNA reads TGCAGTGCCGCGCAAGAGACCCAGTACTTC.

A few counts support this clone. As DNA, the CDR3 is TGTGCCAGCAGCGTAACAGGGCCCCAAGAGACCCAGTACTTC. This codes for CASSVTGPQETQYF. The gene calls are TRBV5-4 and TRBJ2-5; tentative D call: TRBD1 (6 bases). V dropped 4 bases and J dropped 1 base, with 11 bases sitting between them. This CDR3 has 14 residues. The germline CDR1 and CDR2 sequences are SGHNT and YYREEE (reference sequence).